This T cell receptor (beta chain) was captured by sequencing in a study of blood T cell repertoires in COVID-19. Study as a whole: The samples span acute and convalescent COVID-19 from the United States, Italy and Spain.

In the original processing: Nucleated cell number was recorded as an estimate derived from reference gene primer amplification. This table comes from immunoSEQ multiplex PCR, and its TCRdb copy is limited to in-frame clones, with some not included. V and J calls and clone size are copied from that table; D and trimming were computed from the DNA. The repertoire consists of about 280,000 clones, with around 89% occurring once and the leading ten covering about 4.2%. The sample holds a few counts of this clone. V lost 2 bases, J lost 2 bases, and 5 bases stayed unmatched. CDR1 SGHDT and CDR2 YYEEEE come from the germline V gene. The CDR3 is made up of 17 amino acids.

This chain links TRBV5-6 with TRBJ2-2, with 11 bases identical to TRBD2. The sequenced material came from peripheral blood. This sequence originates from a middle-aged man with acute or convalescent COVID-19. CDR3 residues: CASSLVAGGPNTGELFF. In DNA, the CDR3 is TGTGCCAGCAGCTTAGTAGCGGGGGGGCCCAACACCGGGGAGCTGTTTTTT. The whole variable domain, remainder taken from reference TRBV5-6 and TRBJ2-2, is DAGVTQSPTHLIKTRGQQVTLRCSPKSGHDTVSWYQQALGQGPQFIFQYYEEEERQRGNFPDRFSGHQFPNYSSELNVNALLLGDSALYLCASSLVAGGPNTGELFFGEGSRLTVL.